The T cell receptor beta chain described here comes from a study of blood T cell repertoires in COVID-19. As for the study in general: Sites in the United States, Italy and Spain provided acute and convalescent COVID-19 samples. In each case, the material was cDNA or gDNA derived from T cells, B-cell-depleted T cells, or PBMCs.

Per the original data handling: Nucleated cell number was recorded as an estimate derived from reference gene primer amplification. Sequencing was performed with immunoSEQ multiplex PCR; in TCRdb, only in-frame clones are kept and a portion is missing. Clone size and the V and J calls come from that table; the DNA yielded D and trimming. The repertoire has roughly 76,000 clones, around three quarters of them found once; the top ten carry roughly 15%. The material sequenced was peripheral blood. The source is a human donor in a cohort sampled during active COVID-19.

The CDR3 loop reads CASSLGNSVQETQYF. Written as DNA, the CDR3 is TGTGCCAGCAGCTTAGGGAATAGCGTCCAAGAGACCCAGTACTTC. The rearrangement links TRBV7-8 to TRBJ2-5; maybe TRBD2 (5 bases). Germline assignment: CDR1 SGHVS and CDR2 FQNEAQ. The CDR3 length is 15 residues. Trimming cost V 1 base and J 1 base, with 10 bases left between them. The entire variable domain, with the rest obtained from reference TRBV7-8 and TRBJ2-5, is as follows: GAGVSQSPRYKVAKRGQDVALRCDPISGHVSLFWYQQALGQGPEFLTYFQNEAQLDKSGLPSDRFFAERPEGSVSTLKIQRTQQEDSAVYLCASSLGNSVQETQYFGPGTRLLVL.